Sequencing of this T cell receptor beta chain was carried out in a study of blood T cell repertoires in COVID-19. As for the study in general: The United States, Italy and Spain provided the acute and convalescent COVID-19 samples. From T cells, B-cell-depleted T cells, or PBMCs came the material, which was cDNA or gDNA.

Per the original data handling: Amplifying reference gene primers gave estimates of nucleated cell counts. Assay used: immunoSEQ multiplex PCR; TCRdb lists only in-frame clones, some missing. V, J and clone size are those of that table, while D and trimming were read from the DNA. The sample lists roughly 100,000 clones; about 90% were seen once. The sequence derives from a woman between 50 and 59 years old in a cohort sampled during active COVID-19. Sequencing was performed on peripheral blood.

For the CDR3, the DNA is TGTGCCAGCAGCCAAGACGGTGCAGGAGGGGCTTTCTTT. This gives the protein CASSQDGAGGAFF. The chain uses TRBV3-1 (or the pseudogene TRBV3-2) and TRBJ1-1; D is undetermined. Germline V gene lookup returns CDR1 LGHDT and CDR2 YNNKEL (reference sequence). The CDR3 has 13 amino acids. V was cut by 0 bases and J by 11 bases, with 13 bases left in between.